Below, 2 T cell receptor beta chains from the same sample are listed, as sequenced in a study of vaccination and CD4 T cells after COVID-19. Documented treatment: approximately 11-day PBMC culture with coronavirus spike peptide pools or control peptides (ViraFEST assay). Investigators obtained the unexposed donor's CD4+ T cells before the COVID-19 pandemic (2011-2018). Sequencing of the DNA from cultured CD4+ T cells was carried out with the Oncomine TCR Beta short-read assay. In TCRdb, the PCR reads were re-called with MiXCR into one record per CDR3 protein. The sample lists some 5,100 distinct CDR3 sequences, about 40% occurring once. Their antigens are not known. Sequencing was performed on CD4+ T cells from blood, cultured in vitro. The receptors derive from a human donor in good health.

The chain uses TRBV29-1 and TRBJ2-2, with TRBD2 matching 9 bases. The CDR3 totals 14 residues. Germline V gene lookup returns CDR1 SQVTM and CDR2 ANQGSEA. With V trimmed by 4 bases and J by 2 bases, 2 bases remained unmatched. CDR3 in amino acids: CSVALAGNTGELFF. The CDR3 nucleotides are TGCAGCGTTGCTCTAGCGGGAAACACCGGGGAGCTGTTTTTT.

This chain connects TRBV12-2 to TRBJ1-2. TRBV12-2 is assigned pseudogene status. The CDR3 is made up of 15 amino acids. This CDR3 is CASRLAEDPNYGYTF. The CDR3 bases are TGTGCAAGTCGCTTAGCGGAGGACCCTAACTATGGCTACACCTTC.